This section outlines one TCR beta chain sequence together with its context. The record originates from a study of OX40 agonist ivuxolimab in advanced cancers. Here immunoSEQ multiplex PCR was the method, and the copy in TCRdb shows in-frame clones only, minus some. The repertoire has some 84,000 clones, 89% of them found once; the top ten carry 0.15% to 0.2%. In germline, CDR1 is SGHTA, CDR2 FQGTGA. The CDR3 totals 18 residues. Trimming took 1 base from V and 7 from J; bases not matched to a gene: 8. The J gene is TRBJ2-1, the V gene TRBV7-3; 15 bases match TRBD2. The receptor was derived from an adult with an advanced solid tumor such as melanoma, head and neck, liver or kidney cancer. The sequencing used CD4+ or CD8+ T cells sorted from blood, collected in a trial of the OX40 agonist ivuxolimab. CDR3 protein: CASSLSFLGTSGRNEQFF. CDR3 in DNA: TGTGCCAGCAGCTTAAGCTTTTTGGGGACTAGCGGGAGGAATGAGCAGTTCTTC.